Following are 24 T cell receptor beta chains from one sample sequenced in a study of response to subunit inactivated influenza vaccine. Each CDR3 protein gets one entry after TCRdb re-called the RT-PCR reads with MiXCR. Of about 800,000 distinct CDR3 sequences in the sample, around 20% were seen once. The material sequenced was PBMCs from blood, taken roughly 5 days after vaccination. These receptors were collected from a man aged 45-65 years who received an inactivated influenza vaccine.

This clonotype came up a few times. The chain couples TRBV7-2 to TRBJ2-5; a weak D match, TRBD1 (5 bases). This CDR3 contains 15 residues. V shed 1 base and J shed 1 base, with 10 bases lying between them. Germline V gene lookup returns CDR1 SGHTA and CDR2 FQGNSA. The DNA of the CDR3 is TGTGCCAGCAGCTTAGGTGCAGGGCTCCAAGAGACCCAGTACTTC. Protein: CASSLGAGLQETQYF. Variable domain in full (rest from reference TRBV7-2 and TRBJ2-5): GAGVSQSPSNKVTEKGKDVELRCDPISGHTALYWYRQSLGQGLEFLIYFQGNSAPDKSGLPSDRFSAERTGGSVSTLTIQRTQQEDSAVYLCASSLGAGLQETQYFGPGTRLLVL.

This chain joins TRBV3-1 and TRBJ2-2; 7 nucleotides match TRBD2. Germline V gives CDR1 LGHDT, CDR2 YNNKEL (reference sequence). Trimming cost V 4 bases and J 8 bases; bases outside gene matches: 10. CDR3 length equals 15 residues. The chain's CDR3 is CASSPAETSYGELFF. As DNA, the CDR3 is TGTGCCAGCAGCCCCGCAGAGACTAGCTATGGGGAGCTGTTTTTT.

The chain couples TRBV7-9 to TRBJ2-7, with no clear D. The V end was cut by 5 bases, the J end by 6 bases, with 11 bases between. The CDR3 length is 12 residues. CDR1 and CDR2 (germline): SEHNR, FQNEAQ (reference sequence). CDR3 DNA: TGTGCCAGCAGCCGGCTCTTCGTCGAGCAGTACTTC. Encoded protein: CASSRLFVEQYF.

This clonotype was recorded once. CDR3 loop: CAISPTGAYEQYF. CDR3 nucleotide sequence: TGTGCCATCAGTCCGACAGGGGCCTACGAGCAGTACTTC. The V and J genes are TRBV10-3 and TRBJ2-7; the match to TRBD1 covers 8 bases. With 5 bases clipped from V and 2 bases from J, the junction kept 2 bases outside the gene matches. This CDR3 is built from 13 residues. Germline V gives CDR1 ENHRY, CDR2 SYGVKD.

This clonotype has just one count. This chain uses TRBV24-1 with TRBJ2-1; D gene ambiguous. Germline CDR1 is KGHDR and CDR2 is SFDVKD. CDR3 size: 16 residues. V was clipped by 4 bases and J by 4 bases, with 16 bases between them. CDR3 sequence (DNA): TGTGCCACCAGTGAACGGAACCCCGGGTTTTACAATGAGCAGTTCTTC. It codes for CATSERNPGFYNEQFF.

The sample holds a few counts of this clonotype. CDR3 amino acids: CASSSPVNTEAFF. Here the CDR3 DNA reads TGTGCCAGCAGTTCTCCGGTAAACACTGAAGCTTTCTTT. The chain has TRBV12-3 or TRBV12-4 and TRBJ1-1; unclear D gene. V shed 4 bases and J shed 2 bases, with 8 bases lying between them. The CDR3 consists of 13 residues.

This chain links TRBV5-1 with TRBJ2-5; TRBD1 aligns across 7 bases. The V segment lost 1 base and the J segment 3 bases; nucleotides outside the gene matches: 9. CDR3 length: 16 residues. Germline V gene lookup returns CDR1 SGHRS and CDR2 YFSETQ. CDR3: CASSLRVTGSKETQYF. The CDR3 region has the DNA TGCGCCAGCAGCTTGAGGGTGACAGGGTCCAAAGAGACCCAGTACTTC. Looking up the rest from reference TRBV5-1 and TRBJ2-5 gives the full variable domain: KAGVTQTPRYLIKTRGQQVTLSCSPISGHRSVSWYQQTPGQGLQFLFEYFSETQRNKGNFPGRFSGRQFSNSRSEMNVSTLELGDSALYLCASSLRVTGSKETQYFGPGTRLLVL.

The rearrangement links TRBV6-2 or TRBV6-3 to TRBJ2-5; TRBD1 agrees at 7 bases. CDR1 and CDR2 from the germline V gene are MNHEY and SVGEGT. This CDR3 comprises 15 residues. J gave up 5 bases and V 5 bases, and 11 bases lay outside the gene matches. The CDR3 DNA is TGTGCCAGCAGTCGACCGGGACAGCAAAGGGAGACCCAGTACTTC. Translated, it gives CASSRPGQQRETQYF.

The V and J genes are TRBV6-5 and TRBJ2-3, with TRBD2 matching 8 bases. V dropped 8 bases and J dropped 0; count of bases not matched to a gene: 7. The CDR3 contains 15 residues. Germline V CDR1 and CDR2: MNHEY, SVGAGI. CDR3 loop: CASRSGGPSTDTQYF. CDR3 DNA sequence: TGTGCCAGCCGTTCGGGGGGGCCAAGCACAGATACGCAGTATTTT.

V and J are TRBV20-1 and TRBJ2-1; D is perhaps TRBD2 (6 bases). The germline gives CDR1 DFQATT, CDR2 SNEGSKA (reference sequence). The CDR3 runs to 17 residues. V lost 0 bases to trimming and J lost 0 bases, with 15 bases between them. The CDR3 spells CSARDWGTAHSYNEQFF. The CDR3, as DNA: TGCAGTGCTAGAGATTGGGGGACTGCACACTCCTACAATGAGCAGTTCTTC.

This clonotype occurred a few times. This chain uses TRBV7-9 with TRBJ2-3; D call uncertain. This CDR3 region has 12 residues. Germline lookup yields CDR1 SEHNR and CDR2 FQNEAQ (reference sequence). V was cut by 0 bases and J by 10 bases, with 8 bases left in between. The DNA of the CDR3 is TGTGCCAGCAGCTTAGCGAAACTCGCGCAGTATTTT. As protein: CASSLAKLAQYF.

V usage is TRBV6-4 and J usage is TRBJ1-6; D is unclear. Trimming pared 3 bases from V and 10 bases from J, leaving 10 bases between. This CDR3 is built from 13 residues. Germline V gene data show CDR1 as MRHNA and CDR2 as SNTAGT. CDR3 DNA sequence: TGTGCCAGCAGTGAGGGTTTTGGGTCACCCCTCCACTTT. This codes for CASSEGFGSPLHF.

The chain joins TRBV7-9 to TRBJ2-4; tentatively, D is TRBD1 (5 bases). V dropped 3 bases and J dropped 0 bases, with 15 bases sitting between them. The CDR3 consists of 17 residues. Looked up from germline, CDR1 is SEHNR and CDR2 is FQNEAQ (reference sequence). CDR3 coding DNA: TGTGCCAGCAGCTTGCGACAGTCCACTCTAGCCAAAAACATTCAGTACTTC. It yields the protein CASSLRQSTLAKNIQYF.

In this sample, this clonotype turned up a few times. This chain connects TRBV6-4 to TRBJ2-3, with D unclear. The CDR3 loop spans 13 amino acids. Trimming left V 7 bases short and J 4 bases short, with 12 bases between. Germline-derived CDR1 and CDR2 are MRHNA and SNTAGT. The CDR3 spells CASTFRPADTQYF. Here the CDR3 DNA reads TGTGCCAGCACGTTCAGGCCGGCAGATACGCAGTATTTT.

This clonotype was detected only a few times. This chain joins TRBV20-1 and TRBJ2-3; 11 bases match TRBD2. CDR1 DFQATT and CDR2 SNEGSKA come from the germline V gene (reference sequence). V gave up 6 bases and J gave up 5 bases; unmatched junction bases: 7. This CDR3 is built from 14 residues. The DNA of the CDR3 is TGCAGTGCCAAACTAGCGGGGGCGCGAGATACGCAGTATTTT. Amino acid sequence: CSAKLAGARDTQYF.

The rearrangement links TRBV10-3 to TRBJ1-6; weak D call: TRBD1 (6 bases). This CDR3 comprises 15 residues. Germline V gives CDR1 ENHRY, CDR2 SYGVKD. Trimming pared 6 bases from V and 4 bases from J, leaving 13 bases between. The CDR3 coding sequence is TGTGCCATCAGGGGGGCGCGGGAATATAATTCACCCCTCCACTTT. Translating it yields CAIRGAREYNSPLHF.

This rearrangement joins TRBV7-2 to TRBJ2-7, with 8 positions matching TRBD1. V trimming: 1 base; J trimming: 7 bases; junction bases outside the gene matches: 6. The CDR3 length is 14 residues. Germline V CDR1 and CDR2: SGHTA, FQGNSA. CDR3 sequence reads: CASSLVSDRGEQYF. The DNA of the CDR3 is TGTGCCAGCAGCTTAGTAAGTGACAGGGGAGAGCAGTACTTC. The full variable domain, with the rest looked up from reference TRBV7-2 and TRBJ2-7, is GAGVSQSPSNKVTEKGKDVELRCDPISGHTALYWYRQSLGQGLEFLIYFQGNSAPDKSGLPSDRFSAERTGGSVSTLTIQRTQQEDSAVYLCASSLVSDRGEQYFGPGTRLTVT.

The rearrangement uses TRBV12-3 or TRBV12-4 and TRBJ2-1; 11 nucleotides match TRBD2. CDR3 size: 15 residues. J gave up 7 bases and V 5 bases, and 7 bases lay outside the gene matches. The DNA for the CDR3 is TGTGCCAGCAGTCCGATAGCGGGGGGGGTAAATGAGCAGTTCTTC. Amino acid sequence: CASSPIAGGVNEQFF.

CDR3 bases: TGCGCCAGCAGCTCCGGGACAGGGGGCTCCGGGGAGCTGTTTTTT. This encodes CASSSGTGGSGELFF. J is TRBJ2-2 and V is TRBV5-1; TRBD1 agrees at 12 bases. The V gene end was trimmed by 3 bases and the J gene end by 6 bases; junction bases not matched to a gene: 3. This CDR3 has 15 residues. CDR1 SGHRS and CDR2 YFSETQ come from the germline V gene.

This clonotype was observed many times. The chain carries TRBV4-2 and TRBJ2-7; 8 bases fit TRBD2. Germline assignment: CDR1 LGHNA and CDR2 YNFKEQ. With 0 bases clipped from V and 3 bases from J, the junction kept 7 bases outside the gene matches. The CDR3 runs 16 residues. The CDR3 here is CASSQEWASGYYEQYF. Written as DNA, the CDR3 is TGTGCCAGCAGCCAAGAGTGGGCTAGCGGGTACTACGAGCAGTACTTC.

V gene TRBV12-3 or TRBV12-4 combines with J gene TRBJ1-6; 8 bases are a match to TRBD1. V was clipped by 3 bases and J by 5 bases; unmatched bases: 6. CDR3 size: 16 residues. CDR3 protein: CASSFHRQGNNSPLHF. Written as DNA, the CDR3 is TGTGCCAGCAGTTTTCACCGACAGGGGAATAATTCACCCCTCCACTTT.

CDR3 residues: CASSSRRYDNEQFF. The CDR3 coding sequence is TGTGCCAGCAGCTCCCGTAGATATGACAATGAGCAGTTCTTC. The rearrangement links TRBV7-9 to TRBJ2-1; D unclear. The V and J ends lost 4 bases and 5 bases respectively, with 12 bases between them. The CDR3 totals 14 residues. Per the germline V gene, CDR1 is SEHNR and CDR2 is FQNEAQ (reference sequence).

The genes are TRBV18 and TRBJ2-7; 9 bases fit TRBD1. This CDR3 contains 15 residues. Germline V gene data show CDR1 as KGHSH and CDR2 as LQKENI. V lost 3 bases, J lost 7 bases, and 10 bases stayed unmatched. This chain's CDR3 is CASSPSRTGVYEQYF. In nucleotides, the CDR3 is TGTGCCAGCTCACCCTCCCGGACAGGGGTCTATGAGCAGTACTTC.

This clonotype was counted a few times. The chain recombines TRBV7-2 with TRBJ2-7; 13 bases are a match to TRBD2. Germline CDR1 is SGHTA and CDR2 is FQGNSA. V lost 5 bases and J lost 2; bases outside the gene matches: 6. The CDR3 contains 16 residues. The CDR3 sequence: CASSTQLAGGPYEQYF. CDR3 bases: TGTGCCAGCAGCACCCAACTAGCGGGAGGGCCCTACGAGCAGTACTTC. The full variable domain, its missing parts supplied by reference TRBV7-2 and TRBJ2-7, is GAGVSQSPSNKVTEKGKDVELRCDPISGHTALYWYRQSLGQGLEFLIYFQGNSAPDKSGLPSDRFSAERTGGSVSTLTIQRTQQEDSAVYLCASSTQLAGGPYEQYFGPGTRLTVT.